What follows are 27 T cell receptor beta chains derived from one specimen sequenced in a study of blood T cells in healthy people across ages. A second roughly 6 to 11 cycle PCR used barcoded and J-beta primers. TCRdb processed the 5' RACE reads anew with MiXCR; each CDR3 protein has one entry. The profile shows roughly 500,000 distinct CDR3 sequences, roughly 28% of them singletons. What was sequenced was blood. These receptors all stem from a woman in her 70s in good health.

The gene calls are TRBV2 and TRBJ1-1, with D maybe TRBD1 (5 bases). There are 13 residues in the CDR3. V shed 2 bases and J shed 3 bases, with 7 bases lying between them. The germline CDR1 and CDR2 sequences are SNHLY and FYNNEI. In DNA form, the CDR3 reads TGTGCCAGCAGTGAACAGGGATACACTGAAGCTTTCTTT. Translated, it gives CASSEQGYTEAFF.

This clonotype turned up a few times. The chain employs TRBV7-2 and TRBJ2-3; 9 bases are shared with TRBD2. The CDR3 has 14 amino acids. V shed 8 bases, J shed 0 bases, and the junction held 3 bases outside the gene matches. Germline V gene sequence: CDR1 SGHTA, CDR2 FQGNSA. The CDR3 loop reads CASHSGGSTDTQYF. The CDR3 DNA is TGTGCCAGCCACAGCGGGGGGAGCACAGATACGCAGTATTTT.

This clonotype was observed a few times. The chain couples TRBV15 to TRBJ2-3; a possible D gene is TRBD1 (6 bases). From germline, CDR1 is LNHNV and CDR2 YYDKDF (reference sequence). V lost 2 bases to trimming and J lost 2 bases, with 14 bases between them. The length of the CDR3 is 16 residues. In DNA form, the CDR3 reads TGTGCCACCAGCAGAAGAACAGGGCCCTTCACAGATACGCAGTATTTT. This sequence encodes CATSRRTGPFTDTQYF.

This clonotype was detected ten times or more. This chain links TRBV4-3 with TRBJ1-2; TRBD1 is a possible D gene (6 bases). Germline values: CDR1 LGHNA, CDR2 YSLEER. The CDR3 has 14 residues. V lost 2 bases and J lost 7, with 14 bases in between. CDR3 residues: CASSQLPAGAGYTF. The CDR3 DNA is TGCGCCAGCAGCCAACTCCCAGCAGGGGCTGGCTACACCTTC.

Only a few counts were recorded for this clonotype. The chain is built from TRBV11-3 and TRBJ2-1, with unresolved D. The V and J ends lost 5 bases and 4 bases respectively, with 9 bases between them. The CDR3 loop spans 13 amino acids. CDR1 and CDR2 from the germline V gene are SGHNT and YENEEA. The CDR3 protein is CASSPRRYNEQFF. The DNA for the CDR3 is TGTGCCAGCAGCCCCCGGAGATACAATGAGCAGTTCTTC.

For this clonotype: A much more abundant neighbour one base away suggests this may be a read error. This chain connects TRBV9 to TRBJ2-1, with 8 bases lining up with TRBD1. The CDR3 loop spans 16 amino acids. J gave up 0 bases and V 7 bases, and 9 bases lay outside the gene matches. Per germline, CDR1 SGDLS and CDR2 YYNGEE. This CDR3 is CASGEEDRDSYNEQFF. The CDR3 bases are TGTGCCAGCGGCGAGGAGGACAGGGACTCCTACAATGAGCAGTTCTTC.

The J gene is TRBJ1-4, the V gene TRBV11-3, with a possible D match to TRBD1 (6 bases). The CDR3 spans 14 residues. Germline V CDR1 and CDR2: SGHNT, YENEEA. V lost 5 bases and J 7 bases, leaving 14 bases between the germline ends. CDR3 amino acids: CASSPLGRGEKLFF. In DNA, the CDR3 is TGTGCCAGCAGCCCCCTCGGCAGGGGTGAAAAACTGTTTTTT.

The chain has TRBV7-2 and TRBJ2-5, with TRBD2 identical over 11 bases. The CDR3 has 16 amino acids. Germline V lookup: CDR1 SGHTA, CDR2 FQGNSA. V trimming: 5 bases; J trimming: 11 bases; junction bases outside the gene matches: 16. The CDR3 nucleotides read TGTGCCAGCAGCCTCAGGGCGGGGACTAGCGGATATCGTCAGTACTTC. Protein sequence: CASSLRAGTSGYRQYF.

This clonotype was picked up a small number of times. The chain employs TRBV12-3 or TRBV12-4 and TRBJ2-3, with TRBD1 identical over 9 bases. The trim removed 8 bases at V and 8 bases at J, leaving 8 bases unmatched. This CDR3 is built from 13 residues. As DNA, the CDR3 is TGTGCCAGCCTGGACAGGGGAGGTCGTACGCAGTATTTT. Encoded protein: CASLDRGGRTQYF.

The table lists this clonotype with a few counts. The CDR3 bases are TGTGCCAGCAGCCTCAGGGAGGGGGGAAACATTCAGTACTTC. Encoded protein: CASSLREGGNIQYF. The rearrangement joins TRBV12-3 or TRBV12-4 to TRBJ2-4; tentatively, D is TRBD2 (7 bases). Trimming stripped 6 bases from V and 6 bases from J, with 15 bases between. The CDR3 runs to 14 residues.

Only a few counts were recorded for this clonotype. The rearrangement links TRBV5-1 to TRBJ2-1; D gene ambiguous. The end of the DNA aligns better with TRBJ2-7, so the J call may be wrong. In germline, CDR1 is SGHRS, CDR2 YFSETQ. The CDR3 length is 12 residues. The CDR3 here is CASSLVGIEQYF. In nucleotides, the CDR3 is TGCGCCAGCAGCTTGGTAGGGATCGAGCAGTACTTC.

The genes are TRBV7-2 and TRBJ1-6, with D unresolved. Trimming stripped 2 bases from V and 4 bases from J, with 15 bases between. Germline values: CDR1 SGHTA, CDR2 FQGNSA. CDR3 size: 17 residues. The CDR3 is CASSLSPSTDYNSPLHF. CDR3 nucleotides: TGTGCCAGCAGCTTATCACCGTCAACCGATTATAATTCACCCCTCCACTTT.

The chain joins TRBV7-9 to TRBJ2-5; D may be TRBD2 (5 bases). The germline V gene encodes CDR1 SEHNR and CDR2 FQNEAQ (reference sequence). The CDR3 is 15 amino acids. The ends were cut back, 6 bases at V and 3 bases at J, with 17 bases in the middle. The CDR3 sequence is CASRKRASEKETQYF. The DNA of the CDR3 is TGTGCCAGCAGGAAGAGGGCCTCGGAAAAAGAGACCCAGTACTTC.

The chain links TRBV11-1 to TRBJ1-1; D is perhaps TRBD1 (5 bases). Germline V gene sequence: CDR1 SGHAT, CDR2 FQDESV (reference sequence). This CDR3 spans 13 amino acids. Trimming shortened V by 3 bases and J by 3 bases, and 8 bases separated the two germline ends. For the CDR3, the DNA is TGTGCCAGCAGCTTGACAGATTACACTGAAGCTTTCTTT. Translating gives CASSLTDYTEAFF.

The table lists this clonotype with a few counts. The V gene is TRBV24-1, the J gene TRBJ1-2; D is unresolved. Trimming left V 0 bases short and J 3 bases short, with 4 bases between. Germline CDR1 and CDR2: KGHDR and SFDVKD. The CDR3 runs 13 residues. The CDR3 bases are TGTGCCACCAGTGATTTGGGGCACTATGGCTACACCTTC. It encodes CATSDLGHYGYTF.

This clonotype was detected ten times or more. The chain has TRBV7-2 and TRBJ2-5; D perhaps matches TRBD2 (6 bases). CDR1 is SGHTA, CDR2 FQGNSA, per germline. The CDR3 has 15 amino acids. The V end was cut by 5 bases, the J end by 8 bases, with 21 bases between. CDR3 coding DNA: TGTGCCAGCAGCCTTGGGGACTTCTGGGGCGACACCCAGTACTTC. Translation: CASSLGDFWGDTQYF.

Only a few counts were recorded for this clonotype. V is TRBV7-9 and J is TRBJ1-1; D might be TRBD1 (5 bases). The germline V gene has CDR1 SEHNR and CDR2 FQNEAQ (reference sequence). The CDR3 totals 12 residues. Between the trimmed V and J ends, which lost 3 bases and 11 bases, there was a span of 13 bases. Here the CDR3 DNA reads TGTGCCAGCAGCTTTTCGGCAGGGTACGCTTTCTTT. As protein: CASSFSAGYAFF.

A few counts support this clonotype. The J gene is TRBJ2-1, the V gene TRBV6-2 or TRBV6-3; TRBD2 might be the D (6 bases). V shed 3 bases and J shed 3 bases, with 18 bases lying between them. CDR1 and CDR2 from the germline V gene are MNHEY and SVGEGT. The length of the CDR3 is 17 residues. The CDR3 nucleotides are TGTGCCAGCAGTTATTGGAGGGGCCCGAAATTCTACAATGAGCAGTTCTTC. Protein sequence: CASSYWRGPKFYNEQFF.

This clonotype was seen once. The chain couples TRBV5-1 to TRBJ1-1; 8 bases agree with TRBD1. The CDR3 loop spans 17 amino acids. Germline CDR1 reads SGHRS; CDR2 reads YFSETQ. Unmatched junction bases numbered 7, after V lost 0 bases and J lost 0 bases. The CDR3 DNA sequence: TGCGCCAGCAGCTTGGAGGCAGGGGGCATCCTGAACACTGAAGCTTTCTTT. Protein sequence: CASSLEAGGILNTEAFF.

V is TRBV28 and J is TRBJ2-1; D unresolved. Germline V lookup: CDR1 MDHEN, CDR2 SYDVKM. Deletions cut 6 bases from V and 0 bases from J, with 9 bases between. CDR3 length: 14 residues. The CDR3 nucleotides read TGTGCCAGCAGGACGGTTAGCTCCTACAATGAGCAGTTCTTC. Protein product: CASRTVSSYNEQFF.

This chain links TRBV7-9 with TRBJ1-1; D might be TRBD1 (6 bases). Per the germline V gene, CDR1 is SEHNR and CDR2 is FQNEAQ (reference sequence). V shed 5 bases and J shed 1 base, with 14 bases lying between them. The CDR3 has 15 residues. Here the CDR3 DNA reads TGTGCCAGCAGCCCAAGCACAGGGAAGAACACTGAAGCTTTCTTT. As protein: CASSPSTGKNTEAFF. Full variable domain (remainder filled in from reference TRBV7-9 and TRBJ1-1): DTGVSQNPRHKITKRGQNVTFRCDPISEHNRLYWYRQTLGQGPEFLTYFQNEAQLEKSRLLSDRFSAERPKGSFSTLEIQRTEQGDSAMYLCASSPSTGKNTEAFFGQGTRLTVV.

There are a few counts of this clonotype. The chain's CDR3 is CSGLLAGGDTQYF. The DNA for the CDR3 is TGCAGCGGCCTACTAGCGGGGGGAGATACGCAGTATTTT. The chain is built from TRBV29-1 and TRBJ2-3, with 12 bases lining up with TRBD2. J gave up 5 bases and V 7 bases, and 4 bases lay outside the gene matches. From germline, CDR1 is SQVTM and CDR2 ANQGSEA. CDR3 length equals 13 residues.

About this clonotype itself: A junction end diverges from the germline sequence, so it may reflect a read error. The rearrangement uses TRBV27 and TRBJ2-4, with a tentative D call TRBD1 (6 bases). The V gene's germline CDR1 is MNHEY and CDR2 SMNVEV (reference sequence). The CDR3 loop spans 16 amino acids. The CDR3 sequence is CARSLRRDKTKNIQYF. The CDR3 DNA follows: TGTGCCCGCAGTTTAAGACGGGACAAGACCAAAAACATTCAGTACTTC.

This clonotype was counted once. Germline and junction disagree at one end, which may indicate a read error. The chain recombines TRBV5-1 with TRBJ1-1; the D is unclear. The CDR3 length is 15 residues. Germline V lookup: CDR1 SGHRS, CDR2 YFSETQ. Here the CDR3 reads CAGSLTSFSYTEALF. DNA of the CDR3: TGCGCCGGCAGCTTAACGAGTTTTTCGTACACTGAAGCTCTCTTT.

Notes on this clonotype: A single base separates this from a much larger clone, so it may be a read error. CDR3 amino acids: CNARAPQGPQHF. CDR3 coding DNA: TGCAATGCTAGAGCCCCCCAGGGGCCCCAGCATTTT. This sequence joins TRBV20-1 and TRBJ1-5; TRBD1 might be the D (5 bases). The CDR3 has 12 residues. CDR1 DFQATT and CDR2 SNEGSKA come from the germline V gene (reference sequence).

Points on this clonotype: An end of the junction does not agree with germline; a read error may underlie this. This chain joins TRBV7-7 and TRBJ2-2; 7 nucleotides align to TRBD1. CDR1 is SSHAT and CDR2 is FNYEAQ in the germline V gene (reference sequence). The CDR3 totals 16 residues. CDR3 nucleotide sequence: TGTGCTAGCAGCTCTTCGACAGGGCTGAACACCGGGGAGCTGTTTTTT. Encoded protein: CASSSSTGLNTGELFF.

This clonotype was counted a few times. CDR3 nucleotides: TGCAGTGCCCTTGCCTGGAACTATGGCTACACCTTC. Translating it yields CSALAWNYGYTF. V gene TRBV20-1 combines with J gene TRBJ1-2; D remains unclear. Trimming removed 6 bases from V and 2 bases from J, with 10 bases in between. The CDR3 totals 12 residues. Germline-derived CDR1 and CDR2 are DFQATT and SNEGSKA (reference sequence).